What follows is one T cell receptor (beta chain) and its context. Antigen specificity is unknown. The data are from a study of T-cell reconstitution after alpha-beta-depleted transplantation in children. Study-level findings and limits: Several hundred expanded graft clones reportedly supplied alpha-beta T cells about two months after transplant.

The library targeted TCRbeta and was prepared with unique molecular identifiers. From the PCR reads, TCRdb called clonotypes with MiXCR, one entry per CDR3 protein. In the table there are around 700,000 distinct CDR3 sequences, around 12% of which are singletons. Germline values: CDR1 MDHEN, CDR2 SYDVKM. The CDR3 is made up of 16 amino acids. The V gene end was trimmed by 4 bases and the J gene end by 3 bases; junction bases not matched to a gene: 7. The TCR was taken from a girl aged 2 to 9 with congenital amegakaryocytic thrombocytopenia, due to receive a stem cell transplant. This specimen consisted of PBMCs, obtained before TCRalphabeta/CD19-depleted stem cell transplant. V and J are TRBV28 and TRBJ2-3, with TRBD1 identical over 10 bases. CDR3 DNA sequence: TGTGCCAGCAGTTCCCCCGGGACAGGGGAGACAGATACGCAGTATTTT. It encodes CASSSPGTGETDTQYF.